The 27 T cell receptor beta chains below come from one sample, sequenced in a study of blood T cell repertoires in COVID-19. Produced via immunoSEQ multiplex PCR; TCRdb's table is partial and in-frame only. The table records some 85,000 clones, roughly 80% of them present only once. The sequencing input was peripheral blood. All receptors derive from a human donor in a cohort sampled during active COVID-19.

The chain joins TRBV7-8 to TRBJ1-4; 7 bases line up with TRBD1. CDR3 length: 16 residues. Unmatched junction bases numbered 11, after V lost 5 bases and J lost 5 bases. Germline CDR1 and CDR2: SGHVS and FQNEAQ. This chain's CDR3 is CASSAWRVQGNEKLFF. As DNA, the CDR3 is TGTGCCAGCAGCGCCTGGAGGGTACAGGGGAATGAAAAACTGTTTTTT. Full variable domain (missing parts from reference TRBV7-8 and TRBJ1-4): GAGVSQSPRYKVAKRGQDVALRCDPISGHVSLFWYQQALGQGPEFLTYFQNEAQLDKSGLPSDRFFAERPEGSVSTLKIQRTQQEDSAVYLCASSAWRVQGNEKLFFGSGTQLSVL.

The chain has TRBV19 and TRBJ1-5; 9 bases align to TRBD1. From germline, CDR1 is LNHDA and CDR2 SQIVND (reference sequence). The CDR3 runs 15 residues. Losses at the gene ends were 3 bases for V and 6 bases for J; bases not matched to a gene: 6. This chain's CDR3 is CASSITGTGFQPQHF. The CDR3 DNA reads TGTGCCAGTAGTATCACCGGGACAGGGTTTCAGCCCCAGCATTTT. The variable domain in full, completed from reference TRBV19 and TRBJ1-5, reads DGGITQSPKYLFRKEGQNVTLSCEQNLNHDAMYWYRQDPGQGLRLIYYSQIVNDFQKGDIAEGYSVSREKKESFPLTVTSAQKNPTAFYLCASSITGTGFQPQHFGDGTRLSIL.

This clone was seen a single time. The chain carries TRBV27 and TRBJ2-7; perhaps TRBD2 as D (5 bases). The germline CDR1 and CDR2 sequences are MNHEY and SMNVEV (reference sequence). The V gene lost 10 bases and the J gene lost 4 bases, with 17 bases spanning the gap. The CDR3 is 13 residues long. The CDR3 bases are TGTGCCATCGGGGTCGGATGGGGATACGAGCAGTACTTC. Translation gives CAIGVGWGYEQYF.

The chain joins TRBV6-2 or TRBV6-3 to TRBJ1-1, with 7 bases fitting TRBD1. This CDR3 is 13 amino acids long. Germline V lookup: CDR1 MNHEY, CDR2 SVGEGT. V gave up 6 bases and J gave up 3 bases; unmatched junction bases: 4. The CDR3 sequence: CASSLTGHTEAFF. The CDR3 bases are TGTGCCAGCAGCCTGACAGGGCACACTGAAGCTTTCTTT.

The V gene is TRBV7-8, the J gene TRBJ2-3, with TRBD2 identical over 7 bases. Germline V gives CDR1 SGHVS, CDR2 FQNEAQ. Trimming removed 1 base from V and 3 bases from J; junction bases left unmatched: 7. The CDR3 has 16 amino acids. The CDR3 DNA is TGTGCCAGCAGCTTAGTAGTAGGCGGGAGTACAGATACGCAGTATTTT. The encoded protein is CASSLVVGGSTDTQYF.

This clone was counted a single time. This chain uses TRBV7-2 with TRBJ1-5, with D perhaps matching TRBD1 (5 bases). Trimming left V 4 bases short and J 7 bases short, with 14 bases between. The CDR3 is 14 residues long. The germline CDR1 and CDR2 sequences are SGHTA and FQGNSA. The CDR3 reads CASSSHRGGQPQHF. The CDR3 region has the DNA TGTGCCAGCAGCTCGCACCGGGGGGGACAGCCCCAGCATTTT.

The chain recombines TRBV14 with TRBJ2-7; perhaps TRBD2 as D (5 bases). The germline V gene encodes CDR1 SGHDN and CDR2 FVKESK. V lost 4 bases to trimming and J lost 6 bases, with 13 bases between them. The CDR3 is made up of 13 amino acids. In DNA, the CDR3 is TGTGCCAGCAGCCGGACCGAGGGATCCGAGCAGTACTTC. It yields the protein CASSRTEGSEQYF.

Turning to this clone: The junction differs from germline at one of its ends, possibly a read error. The chain carries TRBV7-9 and TRBJ2-2; possibly TRBD2 for D (5 bases). Germline assignment: CDR1 SEHNR and CDR2 FQNEAQ (reference sequence). There are 15 residues in the CDR3. Here the CDR3 reads CASSLAPHDTGELFF. In nucleotides, the CDR3 is TGTGCCAGCAGCTTAGCCCCCCACGACACCGGGGAGTTGTTTTTT.

This chain uses TRBV7-8 with TRBJ2-5; no definite D call. V lost 5 bases and J lost 3, with 13 bases in between. The CDR3 consists of 14 residues. Looked up from germline, CDR1 is SGHVS and CDR2 is FQNEAQ. The CDR3: CASSPTHHKETQYF. The CDR3, as DNA: TGTGCCAGCAGCCCCACACACCACAAAGAGACCCAGTACTTC.

The chain carries TRBV9 and TRBJ2-7; unclear D gene. CDR1 is SGDLS, CDR2 YYNGEE, per germline. Between the trimmed V and J ends, which lost 0 bases and 3 bases, there was a span of 7 bases. This CDR3 has 13 residues. The CDR3 nucleotides are TGTGCCAGCAGCGTAGGCAGTGACTACGAGCAGTACTTC. Translating it yields CASSVGSDYEQYF.

This clone came up a few times. The CDR3 region is CASRKPTVRNQPQHF. The CDR3 DNA follows: TGTGCCAGCAGAAAACCGACAGTTCGCAATCAGCCCCAGCATTTT. J is TRBJ1-5 and V is TRBV28, with a weak D call TRBD1 (5 bases). Germline CDR1 MDHEN, CDR2 SYDVKM. Trimming shortened V by 6 bases and J by 2 bases, and 14 bases separated the two germline ends. The CDR3 sequence is 15 residues long.

The chain has TRBV15 and TRBJ2-5; D is perhaps TRBD2 (7 bases). The CDR3 is 15 amino acids. V shed 0 bases and J shed 5 bases, with 13 bases lying between them. CDR1 is LNHNV and CDR2 is YYDKDF in the germline V gene (reference sequence). CDR3 sequence (DNA): TGTGCCACCAGCAGAGATTGGGGGGGCTTGGAGACCCAGTACTTC. As protein: CATSRDWGGLETQYF.

The genes are TRBV12-3 or TRBV12-4 and TRBJ2-7; 7 bases are shared with TRBD1. The length of the CDR3 is 11 residues. The ends lost 6 bases at V and 6 bases at J; junction bases unmatched: 2. In nucleotides, the CDR3 is TGTGCCAGCAGAAACAGGGGCGAGCAGTACTTC. Its protein is CASRNRGEQYF.

V and J are TRBV28 and TRBJ1-2; a weak D match, TRBD1 (5 bases). This CDR3 is built from 15 residues. With 3 bases removed from V and 2 bases from J, the gap between germline ends came to 13 bases. Germline V CDR1 and CDR2: MDHEN, SYDVKM. This CDR3 is CASSFFGTGNYGYTF. The CDR3 DNA follows: TGTGCCAGCAGTTTTTTTGGAACAGGCAACTATGGCTACACCTTC.

The chain's CDR3 is CASGLQGAGYGYTF. CDR3 nucleotides: TGCGCCAGCGGATTACAGGGGGCTGGCTATGGCTACACCTTC. The rearrangement uses TRBV4-1 and TRBJ1-2, with 9 bases that match TRBD1. Germline V gene data show CDR1 as MGHRA and CDR2 as YSYEKL. V gave up 8 bases and J gave up 4 bases; unmatched junction bases: 8. This CDR3 is built from 14 residues.

J is TRBJ1-3 and V is TRBV6-5, with D unresolved. The CDR3 is 16 amino acids. Per germline, CDR1 MNHEY and CDR2 SVGAGI. V was cut by 4 bases and J by 0 bases, with 13 bases left in between. As DNA, the CDR3 is TGTGCCAGCAGTTCGTATCCAGGCTTCTCTGGAAACACCATATATTTT. Amino acid sequence: CASSSYPGFSGNTIYF.

CDR3 sequence (DNA): TGTGCCATCTCGGGACAGAGCTTTAACTATGGCTACACCTTC. Protein product: CAISGQSFNYGYTF. This rearrangement joins TRBV10-3 to TRBJ1-2, with 7 bases lining up with TRBD1. Per germline, CDR1 ENHRY and CDR2 SYGVKD. There are 14 residues in the CDR3. The V gene end was trimmed by 8 bases and the J gene end by 1 base; junction bases not matched to a gene: 7.

The chain joins TRBV9 to TRBJ2-7; 8 positions agree with TRBD2. Trimming cost V 0 bases and J 4 bases; bases outside gene matches: 9. Germline V CDR1 and CDR2: SGDLS, YYNGEE. The CDR3 is 16 amino acids. The CDR3 sequence is CASSVDTGGPGYEQYF. Written as DNA, the CDR3 is TGTGCCAGCAGCGTAGATACGGGAGGGCCCGGATACGAGCAGTACTTC.

This clone showed up just a few times. V usage is TRBV6-5 and J usage is TRBJ2-7; D perhaps matches TRBD2 (6 bases). Germline values: CDR1 MNHEY, CDR2 SVGAGI. The ends were cut back, 8 bases at V and 6 bases at J, with 20 bases in the middle. The CDR3 length is 14 residues. The DNA for the CDR3 is TGTGCCAGCCGGAGGGGTAGCCTGATTGGCGAGCAGTACTTC. It specifies CASRRGSLIGEQYF.

This clone was found a few times. The V call is TRBV29-1, the J call TRBJ2-1, with TRBD2 matching 12 bases. V dropped 7 bases and J dropped 2; count of bases not matched to a gene: 6. CDR3 size: 15 residues. Germline CDR1 reads SQVTM; CDR2 reads ANQGSEA. CDR3 protein: CSGRLAGAPYNEQFF. CDR3 nucleotide sequence: TGCAGCGGAAGACTAGCGGGAGCTCCCTACAATGAGCAGTTCTTC.

The chain has TRBV4-1 and TRBJ2-7; 11 nucleotides match TRBD1. Per germline, CDR1 MGHRA and CDR2 YSYEKL. Germline trimming cut 2 bases from V and 9 bases from J; bases unmatched to any gene: 21. The CDR3 sequence is 19 residues long. The CDR3 loop reads CASSQMLPGTGTGGSAQYF. As DNA, the CDR3 is TGCGCCAGCAGCCAAATGCTTCCAGGAACCGGGACAGGGGGGAGTGCGCAGTACTTC.

The genes are TRBV5-4 and TRBJ2-5, with TRBD2 identical over 7 bases. The CDR3 contains 14 residues. With V trimmed by 5 bases and J by 3 bases, 7 bases remained unmatched. The germline CDR1 and CDR2 sequences are SGHNT and YYREEE (reference sequence). The CDR3 DNA reads TGTGCCAGCAGGCTAGGACTAGGGGAAGAGACCCAGTACTTC. Translating gives CASRLGLGEETQYF.

The chain has TRBV9 and TRBJ2-7, with 7 bases matching TRBD2. The CDR3 loop spans 17 amino acids. The germline V gene has CDR1 SGDLS and CDR2 YYNGEE. With V trimmed by 2 bases and J by 5 bases, 16 bases remained unmatched. CDR3 in DNA: TGTGCCAGCAGCGTTTCCCCCACCGGACTAGTCTCTGACGAGCAGTACTTC. Its translation: CASSVSPTGLVSDEQYF.

V and J are TRBV12-5 and TRBJ1-3, with D possibly matching TRBD1 (6 bases). This CDR3 has 15 residues. Germline V gene data show CDR1 as LGHNT and CDR2 as FRNRAP. The V end lost 8 bases, the J end lost 3 bases, and 17 bases lay between the germline ends. This chain's CDR3 is CASTKTGTNGNTIYF. As DNA, the CDR3 is TGTGCTAGTACCAAAACCGGGACAAATGGAAACACCATATATTTT. Full variable domain (missing parts from reference TRBV12-5 and TRBJ1-3): DARVTQTPRHKVTEMGQEVTMRCQPILGHNTVFWYRQTMMQGLELLAYFRNRAPLDDSGMPKDRFSAEMPDATLATLKIQPSEPRDSAVYFCASTKTGTNGNTIYFGEGSWLTVV.

The chain is built from TRBV18 and TRBJ2-2; 14 positions agree with TRBD2. Losses at the gene ends were 3 bases for V and 6 bases for J; bases not matched to a gene: 3. The CDR3 consists of 16 residues. Looked up from germline, CDR1 is KGHSH and CDR2 is LQKENI. The CDR3 DNA follows: TGTGCCAGCTCACCCACGGGACTAGCGGGAGCCGGGGAGCTGTTTTTT. Protein: CASSPTGLAGAGELFF.

This sequence joins TRBV28 and TRBJ1-6, with no clear D. The CDR3 totals 13 residues. Trimming left V 4 bases short and J 4 bases short, with 5 bases between. Looked up from germline, CDR1 is MDHEN and CDR2 is SYDVKM. The CDR3 DNA reads TGTGCCAGCAGTTCTATTTATAATTCACCCCTCCACTTT. Amino acids: CASSSIYNSPLHF.

The V call is TRBV11-3, the J call TRBJ2-5, with D possibly TRBD1 on 5 matching bases. CDR3 length equals 15 residues. Deletions cut 3 bases from V and 2 bases from J, with 13 bases between. Germline V gene sequence: CDR1 SGHNT, CDR2 YENEEA. CDR3 nucleotides: TGTGCCAGCAGCTTCGGTGGGGCGCGGCAAGAGACCCAGTACTTC. Amino acid sequence: CASSFGGARQETQYF. Complete variable domain (other parts from reference TRBV11-3 and TRBJ2-5): EAGVVQSPRYKIIEKKQPVAFWCNPISGHNTLYWYLQNLGQGPELLIRYENEEAVDDSQLPKDRFSAERLKGVDSTLKIQPAELGDSAVYLCASSFGGARQETQYFGPGTRLLVL.